A selection of T cell receptor beta chains follows, all from one sample in a study of PD-L1 blockade in urothelial cancer. Sequenced by immunoSEQ multiplex PCR; TCRdb stores in-frame clones only, minus some. This sample has about 29,000 clones, with around 84% found just once. Source: PBMCs, taken around atezolizumab (anti-PD-L1) treatment. These receptors all stem from a man in his 70s with urothelial cancer. Both conserved end residues are part of each CDR3. Each record gives: V gene, D gene, clone size, J gene, CDR3 protein, CDR3 DNA. A D gene is named only where the DNA matches it firmly. Expanded clones are given a class, and other clones once, few, many or no size at all.

TRBV9,NA,NA,TRBJ1-5,CASSARGFQHF,TGTGCCAGCAGCGCCCGAGGTTTCCAGCATTTT
TRBV25-1,NA,NA,TRBJ2-5,CASSASTSVETQYF,TGTGCCAGCAGTGCCTCGACTAGTGTAGAGACCCAGTACTTC
TRBV7-2,NA,NA,TRBJ2-7,CASSTYGAKGFYEQYF,TGTGCCAGCAGCACCTATGGGGCGAAAGGGTTCTACGAGCAGTACTTC
TRBV21-1,NA,NA,TRBJ2-7,CASSPRVREQYF,TGTGCCAGCAGTCCGAGGGTTCGGGAGCAGTACTTC
TRBV7-2,TRBD2,NA,TRBJ2-1,CASSFRKLAGGREQFF,TGTGCCAGCAGCTTCCGGAAGCTAGCGGGAGGTAGAGAGCAGTTCTTC
TRBV6-1,TRBD1,NA,TRBJ2-2,CASNRGQDTGELFF,TGTGCCAGCAACAGGGGGCAGGACACCGGGGAGCTGTTTTTT
TRBV28,NA,once,TRBJ2-2,CASSGGGYRTGELFF,TGTGCCAGCAGTGGGGGGGGCTACCGCACCGGGGAGCTGTTTTTT
TRBV29-1,NA,NA,TRBJ2-2,CSVSNTGRDAGELFF,TGCAGCGTTTCGAATACAGGGCGTGACGCCGGGGAGCTGTTTTTT
TRBV30,NA,NA,TRBJ1-1,CAWSPRATEAFF,TGTGCCTGGAGTCCCAGGGCTACTGAAGCTTTCTTT
TRBV5-1,NA,NA,TRBJ2-1,CASSLDSRIRSYNEQFF,TGCGCCAGCAGCCTGGACAGCCGAATACGCTCCTACAATGAGCAGTTCTTC
TRBV4-3,NA,NA,TRBJ2-1,CASSQKVGHRNEQFF,TGCGCCAGCAGCCAAAAAGTTGGACATCGCAATGAGCAGTTCTTC
TRBV15,TRBD1,NA,TRBJ1-1,CATSRQGASEAFF,TGTGCCACCAGCAGACAGGGGGCAAGTGAAGCTTTCTTT
TRBV4-3,NA,NA,TRBJ1-2,CASSLRRLANYGYTF,TGCGCCAGCAGCCTTCGGAGGCTTGCTAACTATGGCTACACCTTC
TRBV7-2,NA,NA,TRBJ1-2,CASSLAGVEGGYTF,TGTGCCAGCAGCTTAGCCGGGGTTGAGGGTGGCTACACCTTC
TRBV2,TRBD2,NA,TRBJ2-5,CASRITSGRETQYF,TGTGCCAGCAGAATCACTAGCGGGAGAGAGACCCAGTACTTC
TRBV19,NA,NA,TRBJ2-5,CASSRGQQETQYF,TGTGCCAGTAGTAGAGGACAGCAAGAGACCCAGTACTTC
TRBV27,TRBD2,NA,TRBJ2-7,CASSLSPRAAGGPEQYF,TGTGCCAGCAGTTTATCTCCCCGGGCCGCGGGGGGCCCCGAGCAGTACTTC
TRBV5-6,TRBD2,NA,TRBJ2-1,CASTDSGMGEQFF,TGTGCCAGCACCGATAGCGGGATGGGTGAGCAGTTCTTC
TRBV5-1,NA,NA,TRBJ1-5,CASSLGAGGYSNQPQHF,TGCGCCAGCAGCCTGGGTGCGGGGGGTTATAGCAATCAGCCCCAGCATTTT
TRBV5-8,NA,once,TRBJ2-7,CASSSGLEQYF,TGTGCCAGCAGCTCAGGGCTCGAGCAGTACTTC
TRBV10-3,TRBD1,NA,TRBJ1-6,CAISSNVPGQNSPLHF,TGTGCCATCAGCTCCAACGTCCCGGGACAGAATTCACCCCTCCACTTT
TRBV9,NA,NA,TRBJ2-2,CASSAALNTGELFF,TGTGCCAGCAGCGCCGCGTTGAACACCGGGGAGCTGTTTTTT
TRBV29-1,NA,NA,TRBJ2-5,CSVGETDAETQYF,TGCAGCGTTGGAGAGACAGATGCGGAGACCCAGTACTTC
TRBV5-1,NA,NA,TRBJ1-2,CASSLGPARNYGYTF,TGCGCCAGCAGCTTGGGGCCAGCGAGAAACTATGGCTACACCTTC
TRBV7-6,TRBD2,NA,TRBJ2-3,CASSLVELAGGSDTQYF,TGTGCCAGCAGCTTAGTTGAACTAGCGGGAGGATCAGATACGCAGTATTTT
TRBV28,TRBD2,medium-sized,TRBJ2-7,CASMASGRAYEQYF,TGTGCCAGCATGGCCAGCGGGAGGGCCTACGAGCAGTACTTC
TRBV14,NA,NA,TRBJ2-5,CASSQAPWGGETQYF,TGTGCCAGCAGCCAAGCCCCTTGGGGAGGAGAGACCCAGTACTTC
TRBV5-1,TRBD1,NA,TRBJ1-2,CASSQTGIPNLDYGYTF,TGCGCCAGCAGTCAGACAGGGATACCGAATCTGGATTATGGCTACACCTTC
TRBV7-3,NA,NA,TRBJ1-1,CASSPSGAMNTEAFF,TGTGCCAGCAGCCCCTCGGGAGCAATGAACACTGAAGCTTTCTTT
TRBV5-4,TRBD2,NA,TRBJ2-1,CASSKLLAGDINEQFF,TGTGCCAGCAGCAAACTACTAGCGGGAGATATTAATGAGCAGTTCTTC
TRBV7-2,NA,once,TRBJ2-2,CASSPGQWTGELFF,TGTGCCAGCAGCCCGGGACAATGGACCGGGGAGCTGTTTTTT
TRBV28,NA,NA,TRBJ1-2,CASTKNTGQRYGYTF,TGTGCCAGCACCAAGAATACAGGGCAGCGCTATGGCTACACCTTC
TRBV6-1,TRBD1,NA,TRBJ2-2,CASRATGGDTGELFF,TGTGCCAGCAGAGCGACAGGGGGCGACACCGGGGAGCTGTTTTTT
TRBV5-1,NA,NA,TRBJ1-2,CASSLGGAPGYTF,TGCGCCAGCAGCTTGGGGGGCGCCCCAGGCTACACCTTC
TRBV9,NA,few,TRBJ2-7,CASSVEQHAYEQYF,TGTGCCAGCAGCGTAGAACAGCACGCCTACGAGCAGTACTTC
TRBV6-5,NA,NA,TRBJ1-1,CASSYRGGFAEAFF,TGTGCCAGCAGTTACCGCGGGGGTTTCGCTGAAGCTTTCTTT
TRBV5-1,NA,NA,TRBJ2-7,CASSQTAGSGEQYF,TGCGCCAGCAGCCAGACTGCGGGGTCCGGCGAGCAGTACTTC
TRBV18,NA,NA,TRBJ2-7,CASSPDRGPYEQYF,TGTGCCAGCTCACCCGATAGGGGCCCCTACGAGCAGTACTTC
TRBV7-2,TRBD1,NA,TRBJ1-6,CASSSDRVGNSPLHF,TGTGCCAGCAGCTCCGACAGGGTTGGCAATTCACCCCTCCACTTT
TRBV27,TRBD1,NA,TRBJ2-1,CASSSAGTGYNEQFF,TGTGCCAGCAGTTCTGCCGGGACAGGGTACAATGAGCAGTTCTTC
TRBV6-1,NA,NA,TRBJ1-1,CASRRGGTEAFF,TGTGCCAGCAGGCGGGGGGGCACTGAAGCTTTCTTT
TRBV28,TRBD2,medium-sized,TRBJ2-1,CASRQPGTSGRLEQFF,TGTGCCAGCAGGCAACCGGGGACTAGCGGGAGACTTGAGCAGTTCTTC
TRBV7-3,NA,NA,TRBJ1-1,CASSPGGEGAKAFF,TGTGCCAGCAGCCCGGGAGGGGAGGGAGCTAAAGCTTTCTTT
TRBV28,TRBD1,once,TRBJ2-2,CASSPGGANTGELFF,TGTGCCAGCAGTCCAGGGGGCGCGAACACCGGGGAGCTGTTTTTT
TRBV5-1,TRBD2,NA,TRBJ2-5,CASSRLADTTQYF,TGCGCCAGCAGCCGACTAGCAGACACTACCCAGTACTTC
TRBV2,TRBD1,once,TRBJ1-6,CASMPRGTGAGFDNSPLHF,TGTGCCAGCATGCCCCGGGGGACAGGGGCCGGGTTTGATAATTCACCCCTCCACTTT
TRBV6-5,NA,few,TRBJ1-6,CASSLGVGTLHF,TGTGCCAGCAGTCTAGGGGTAGGAACCCTCCACTTT
TRBV28,TRBD2,NA,TRBJ2-7,CASSGAFDQGGAQITYEQYF,TGTGCCAGCAGTGGCGCATTTGACCAGGGAGGGGCGCAGATTACCTACGAGCAGTACTTC
TRBV28,TRBD1,NA,TRBJ1-2,CASSLKTGTGTRYGYTF,TGTGCCAGCAGTCTCAAAACCGGGACAGGGACTCGCTATGGCTACACCTTC
TRBV6-5,NA,once,TRBJ2-3,CAIGSRNTDTQYF,TGTGCCATTGGTAGCCGGAACACAGATACGCAGTATTTT
TRBV18,TRBD2,NA,TRBJ2-7,CASSPSQRGATQYF,TGTGCCAGCTCACCAAGCCAGCGGGGGGCCACGCAGTACTTC
TRBV9,TRBD2,NA,TRBJ2-1,CASSERTSGTYNEQFF,TGTGCCAGCAGCGAACGGACTAGCGGTACCTACAATGAGCAGTTCTTC
TRBV5-1,TRBD1,NA,TRBJ2-5,CASRPGQDQETQYF,TGCGCCAGCAGACCAGGACAGGACCAAGAGACCCAGTACTTC
TRBV27,TRBD2,NA,TRBJ2-7,CASSSLAVDSYEQYF,TGTGCCAGCAGTTCACTAGCGGTGGACTCCTACGAGCAGTACTTC
TRBV5-4,NA,NA,TRBJ2-2,CASSPGQKRTSGELFF,TGTGCCAGCAGTCCCGGACAGAAAAGGACTTCCGGGGAGCTGTTTTTT
TRBV7-3,TRBD2,NA,TRBJ2-3,CASSLGAGVTDTQYF,TGTGCCAGCAGCTTAGGAGCGGGAGTGACAGATACGCAGTATTTT
TRBV11-1,TRBD2,NA,TRBJ2-5,CASSFGSGAETQYF,TGTGCCAGCAGCTTCGGTAGCGGGGCAGAGACCCAGTACTTC